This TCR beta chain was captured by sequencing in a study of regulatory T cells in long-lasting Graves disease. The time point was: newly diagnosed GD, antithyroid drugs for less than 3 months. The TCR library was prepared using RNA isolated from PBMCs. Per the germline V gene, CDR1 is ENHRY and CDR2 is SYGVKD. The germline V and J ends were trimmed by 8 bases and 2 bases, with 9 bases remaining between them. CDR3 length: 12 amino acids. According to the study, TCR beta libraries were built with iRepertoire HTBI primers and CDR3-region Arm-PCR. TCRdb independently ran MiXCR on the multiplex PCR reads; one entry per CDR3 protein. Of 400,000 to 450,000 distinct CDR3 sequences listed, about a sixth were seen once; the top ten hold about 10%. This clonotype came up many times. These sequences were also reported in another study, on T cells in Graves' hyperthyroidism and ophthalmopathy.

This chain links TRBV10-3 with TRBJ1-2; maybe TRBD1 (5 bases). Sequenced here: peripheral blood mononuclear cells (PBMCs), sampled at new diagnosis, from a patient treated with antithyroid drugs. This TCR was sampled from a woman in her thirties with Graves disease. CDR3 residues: CAIGGPNYGYTF. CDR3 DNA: TGTGCCATCGGGGGACCGAACTATGGCTACACCTTC.